Listed here are 8 T cell receptor beta chains from one sample, sequenced in a study of T cell clonotyping in hematopoietic cell transplantation. The assay was immunoSEQ multiplex PCR, and TCRdb's table has in-frame clones only and misses some. The sample has some 30,000 clones, approximately 90% seen once. The sample here was PBMCs, taken 100 days after allogeneic stem cell transplant. These receptors originate from a female patient aged 50 to 65 who had an allogeneic stem cell transplant from a related donor, so the T cells may come from the graft donor. Some clones in this sample may be carry-over from other donors' samples.

The V call is TRBV9, the J call TRBJ2-3, with 7 bases that match TRBD2. CDR1 and CDR2 (germline): SGDLS, YYNGEE. This CDR3 is built from 15 residues. Unmatched junction bases numbered 6, after V lost 0 bases and J lost 5 bases. Here the CDR3 DNA reads TGTGCCAGCAGCGTAGTGAGCGGGGCAGGAGATACGCAGTATTTT. It translates to CASSVVSGAGDTQYF.

The gene calls are TRBV13 and TRBJ1-3; 7 bases line up with TRBD1. Trimming removed 6 bases from V and 2 bases from J; junction bases left unmatched: 4. CDR1 and CDR2 from the germline V gene are PRHDT and FYEKMQ (reference sequence). This CDR3 has 14 residues. CDR3 sequence: CASRETGTGNTIYF. CDR3 sequence (DNA): TGTGCCAGCAGGGAGACAGGGACTGGAAACACCATATATTTT.

The chain links TRBV7-9 to TRBJ1-1, with a possible D match to TRBD1 (6 bases). Germline loops: CDR1 SEHNR, CDR2 FQNEAQ (reference sequence). With 5 bases removed from V and 0 bases from J, the gap between germline ends came to 13 bases. The length of the CDR3 is 15 residues. The CDR3 DNA follows: TGTGCCAGCAGCAAACGGACAGTGATGAACACTGAAGCTTTCTTT. This translates into CASSKRTVMNTEAFF.

J is TRBJ1-4 and V is TRBV30; tentative D call: TRBD1 (5 bases). CDR1 is GTSNPN and CDR2 is SVGIG in the germline V gene (reference sequence). CDR3 size: 17 residues. V was pared by 0 bases and J by 1 base, with 15 bases between. The CDR3 loop reads CAWSVQEGWLTNEKLFF. The CDR3 region has the DNA TGTGCCTGGAGTGTACAGGAGGGATGGTTAACTAATGAAAAACTGTTTTTT. The variable domain in full, with the rest retrieved from reference TRBV30 and TRBJ1-4, is SQTIHQWPATLVQPVGSPLSLECTVEGTSNPNLYWYRQAAGRGLQLLFYSVGIGQISSEVPQNLSASRPQDRQFILSSKKLLLSDSGFYLCAWSVQEGWLTNEKLFFGSGTQLSVL.

This rearrangement joins TRBV6-5 to TRBJ1-6; D may be TRBD1 (5 bases). The CDR3 runs to 15 residues. Between the trimmed V and J ends, which lost 7 bases and 5 bases, there was a span of 15 bases. Per the germline V gene, CDR1 is MNHEY and CDR2 is SVGAGI. CDR3 sequence (DNA): TGTGCCAGCACATGGGGGGTAGAAGATAATTCACCCCTCCACTTT. Its protein is CASTWGVEDNSPLHF.

This chain connects TRBV10-2 to TRBJ1-1, with D maybe TRBD1 (5 bases). The CDR3 loop spans 13 amino acids. V was pared by 4 bases and J by 5 bases, with 11 bases between. Germline V gives CDR1 WSHSY, CDR2 SAAADI. The CDR3 coding sequence is TGCGCCAGCAGTGGGGAGGGGCAAACTGAAGCTTTCTTT. The encoded protein is CASSGEGQTEAFF.

The CDR3 protein is CASSLKGTEAFF. Written as DNA, the CDR3 is TGTGCCAGCAGCTTGAAGGGGACTGAAGCTTTCTTT. This chain joins TRBV7-2 and TRBJ1-1; possible D gene TRBD1, 5 bases. CDR1 and CDR2 (germline): SGHTA, FQGNSA. The V end lost 3 bases, the J end lost 5 bases, and 7 bases lay between the germline ends. The CDR3 runs to 12 residues. Based on the CDR3 plus reference TRBV7-2 and TRBJ1-1, the full variable domain is GAGVSQSPSNKVTEKGKDVELRCDPISGHTALYWYRQSLGQGLEFLIYFQGNSAPDKSGLPSDRFSAERTGGSVSTLTIQRTQQEDSAVYLCASSLKGTEAFFGQGTRLTVV.

CDR3 bases: TGTGCCAGCAGCTTGGAGCGGGACTCGTACTCTGGAAACACCATATATTTT. Encoded protein: CASSLERDSYSGNTIYF. The rearrangement joins TRBV5-8 to TRBJ1-3; D is perhaps TRBD1 (5 bases). From germline, CDR1 is SGHTS and CDR2 YDEGEE. The V end lost 0 bases, the J end lost 0 bases, and 13 bases lay between the germline ends. This CDR3 is 17 amino acids long.